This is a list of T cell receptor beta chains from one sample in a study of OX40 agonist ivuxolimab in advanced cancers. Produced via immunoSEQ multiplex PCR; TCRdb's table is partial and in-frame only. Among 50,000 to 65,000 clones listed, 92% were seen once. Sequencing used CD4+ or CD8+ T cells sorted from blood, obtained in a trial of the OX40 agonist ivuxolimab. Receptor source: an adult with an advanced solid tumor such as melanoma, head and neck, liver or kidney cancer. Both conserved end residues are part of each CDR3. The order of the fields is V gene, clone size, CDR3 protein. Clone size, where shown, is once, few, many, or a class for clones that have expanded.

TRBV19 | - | CASSTWMNTEAFF
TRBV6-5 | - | CASSPPADEQFF
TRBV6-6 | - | CASSYSQGRTEAFF
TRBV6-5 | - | CASSGSDYNTGELFF
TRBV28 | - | CASNDGLDTQYF
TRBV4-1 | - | CASSQEGTQRGEKLFF
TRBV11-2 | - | CASSVRRDFALYNEQFF
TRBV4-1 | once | CASSQDSDEQFF
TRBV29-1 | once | CSVGAGGPYEQYF
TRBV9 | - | CASSVVAGELFF
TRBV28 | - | CASSSRTGETQYF
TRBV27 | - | CASSIVGTGYYEQYF
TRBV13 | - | CASSLGREGVVEQYF
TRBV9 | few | CASSDRGAVADTQYF
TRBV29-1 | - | CSVVESYGYTF
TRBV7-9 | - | CASSRVGESGELFF
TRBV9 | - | CASSVVGESYNEQFF
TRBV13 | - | CASSYSLAVRNTIYF
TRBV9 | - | CASSATPTGGSYEQYF
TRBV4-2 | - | CASSQDSTGAYEQYF
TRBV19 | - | CASSKVGPYEQYF
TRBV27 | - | CASSNGQGAHGYTF
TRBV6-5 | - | CASTPLRGDYEQYF
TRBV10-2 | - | CASSDPGQGYYEQYF
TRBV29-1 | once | CSVALYNEQFF
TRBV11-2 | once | CASSNGPEQYF
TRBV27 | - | CAGSLNRASSGEQYF
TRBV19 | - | CASGLGGGPYNEQFF
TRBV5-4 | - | CASSFSGPMYEQYF
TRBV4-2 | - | CASSQELAETYEQYF
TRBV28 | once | CASSLLQGWQPQHF
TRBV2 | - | CASRTPTGNTGELFF
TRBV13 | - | CASSPNQETQYF
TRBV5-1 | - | CASSLDVVSADTQYF
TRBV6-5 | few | CASSYYQGSGELFF
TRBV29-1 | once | CSVEEGYLTEAFF
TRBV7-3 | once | CASSSRGGLAGPPYEQYF
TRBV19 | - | CASSIGQGPTYEQYF
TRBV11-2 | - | CASSPGGLALYNEQFF
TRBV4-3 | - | CASSPPTGSNTGELFF
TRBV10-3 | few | CAIMEDTPRTEAFF
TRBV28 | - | CASSPIGGPGNEQYF
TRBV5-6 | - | CASRIGLNYEQYF
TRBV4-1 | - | CASSQLSESYEQYF
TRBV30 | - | CAWSATFAGGAEGYTF
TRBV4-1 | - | CASSQEGLGTNTEAFF
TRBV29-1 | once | CSVGAANTGELFF
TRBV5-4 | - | CASSLFTGSVNTEAFF
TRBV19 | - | CASSMPNQNTEAFF
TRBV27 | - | CASKGLAGGNINEQFF
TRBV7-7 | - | CASSLGPHEETQYF
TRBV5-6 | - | CASSSEGQGSYEQYF
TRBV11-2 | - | CASSLYRGRQETQYF
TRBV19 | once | CASSISDYHPNEQFF
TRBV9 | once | CASSDPEEEQFF
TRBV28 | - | CASSPRGGGGETQYF